Each of the 5 T cell receptor beta chains below was sequenced from the same sample in a study of PD-1 blockade in mismatch repair-deficient tumors. Produced via immunoSEQ multiplex PCR; TCRdb's table is partial and in-frame only. In the table there are 120,000 or so clones, around nine tenths of which are singletons. The sequences come from peripheral blood, collected approximately 72 weeks after starting pembrolizumab. These TCRs come from an adult with mismatch repair-deficient cancer.

This clone is medium-sized by share. The chain recombines TRBV19 with TRBJ2-3; D is possibly TRBD1 (5 bases). The germline gives CDR1 LNHDA, CDR2 SQIVND (reference sequence). V was trimmed by 3 bases and J by 0 bases, leaving 10 bases between them. CDR3 length: 15 amino acids. The CDR3: CASSMRQRSTDTQYF. CDR3 coding DNA: TGTGCCAGTAGTATGAGACAGCGAAGCACAGATACGCAGTATTTT.

CDR3 bases: TGTGCCATCAGTGAGTCGTTCGCGTCCGGGGAGAAATTAGATACGCAGTATTTT. Its protein is CAISESFASGEKLDTQYF. This chain links TRBV10-3 with TRBJ2-3; D may be TRBD2 (5 bases). The germline V and J ends were trimmed by 0 bases and 5 bases, with 21 bases remaining between them. The CDR3 is 18 amino acids. Germline V CDR1 and CDR2: ENHRY, SYGVKD.

V and J are TRBV10-3 and TRBJ2-5; TRBD1 agrees at 10 bases. CDR1 is ENHRY and CDR2 is SYGVKD in the germline V gene. The CDR3 length is 14 residues. V lost 6 bases and J lost 5; bases outside the gene matches: 6. CDR3 in DNA: TGTGCCATCAGACAGACAGGGGGCAATGAGACCCAGTACTTC. Protein sequence: CAIRQTGGNETQYF.

The V gene is TRBV6-1, the J gene TRBJ1-4; D remains unclear. CDR3 length equals 17 residues. Between the trimmed V and J ends, which lost 2 bases and 0 bases, there was a span of 13 bases. Germline V lookup: CDR1 MNHNS, CDR2 SASEGT. The CDR3: CASSELLAWATNEKLFF. CDR3 coding DNA: TGTGCCAGCAGTGAATTATTGGCTTGGGCAACTAATGAAAAACTGTTTTTT.

The rearrangement uses TRBV7-9 and TRBJ2-3, with D possibly being TRBD1 or TRBD2 (5 bases each). From germline, CDR1 is SEHNR and CDR2 FQNEAQ (reference sequence). V lost 5 bases and J 2 bases, leaving 11 bases between the germline ends. The CDR3 runs to 14 residues. This CDR3 reads CASSTGRITDTQYF. DNA of the CDR3: TGTGCCAGCAGCACGGGACGCATCACAGATACGCAGTATTTT.